This T cell receptor (beta chain) is from a study of blood T cell repertoires in COVID-19. Study background: Samples taken during acute and convalescent COVID-19 were collected in the United States, Italy and Spain. Nucleic acid was either cDNA or gDNA, and it came from T cells, B-cell-depleted T cells, or PBMCs.

In the source study's methods: Quantification of nucleated cells was approximated via reference gene primer amplification. Only in-frame clones appear in the TCRdb table, and some are missing; sequencing was by immunoSEQ multiplex PCR. That table gives V, J and clone size, and the DNA gave D and trimming. The sample has tens of thousands of clones, over 75% seen once; the top ten hold 44%. The specimen sequenced was peripheral blood. This TCR was recovered from a human donor in a cohort sampled during active COVID-19.

DNA of the CDR3: TGTGCCAGCAGCATCCGACAGGGTCGCAATAACTATGGCTACACCTTC. Translating gives CASSIRQGRNNYGYTF. The chain combines TRBV6-6 with TRBJ1-2, with 7 bases fitting TRBD1. Germline V gene lookup returns CDR1 MNHNY and CDR2 SVGAGI (reference sequence). Trimming removed 6 bases from V and 1 base from J; junction bases left unmatched: 11. CDR3 size: 16 residues.